This T cell receptor (beta chain) came from a study of T cells in Graves' hyperthyroidism and ophthalmopathy. There were TCR beta CDR3 regions amplified from RNA transcripts. The study used the HTBI primer set for a first-round RT-PCR of the TCR CDR3. A single record per CDR3 protein comes from TCRdb applying MiXCR to the multiplex PCR reads. The sample yields approximately 560,000 distinct CDR3 sequences, 46% seen once. This clonotype was observed a few times. Looked up from germline, CDR1 is LNHDA and CDR2 is SQIVND (reference sequence). This CDR3 comprises 14 residues. V was pared by 4 bases and J by 6 bases, with 13 bases between.

The specimen was peripheral blood or thyroid tissue (not recorded which). This chain connects TRBV19 to TRBJ1-3; possibly TRBD1 for D (5 bases). The TCR comes from a woman younger than 30 with Graves' hyperthyroidism. The CDR3, as DNA: TGTGCCAGTAGTACGAGGGACGGAGTAAACACCATATATTTT. This encodes CASSTRDGVNTIYF.